The subject of this entry is one T cell receptor (beta chain). This sample was taken from a study of blood T cells in healthy people across ages. It was with a sample-barcoded 5' primer and a J-beta primer mix that a second PCR of roughly 7 to 12 cycles was run. Each cDNA was tagged by a template-switch adaptor containing 12 random nucleotides. TCRdb re-analysed the 5' RACE reads in MiXCR, keeping a single row per CDR3 protein. The sample includes 650,000 to 900,000 distinct CDR3 sequences, under 80% of them seen just once. Isolation of PBMCs gave at least 7 million cells per sample. The TCR was taken from a man aged 25 to 40 in good health. Sequences were obtained from blood.

Here the CDR3 DNA reads TGTGCCAGCAGTTTTGCGAGCGGTGAAAAACTGTTTTTT. Its translation is CASSFASGEKLFF. The chain has TRBV12-3 or TRBV12-4 and TRBJ1-4; D uncertain. The V end was cut by 3 bases, the J end by 7 bases, with 9 bases between. This CDR3 contains 13 residues.